This T cell receptor beta chain was recorded in a study of T cells in Graves' hyperthyroidism and ophthalmopathy. It was RNA transcripts that yielded the amplified TCR beta CDR3 regions. The primer set for the first-round RT-PCR of the TCR CDR3 was HTBI. TCRdb reanalysed the multiplex PCR reads using MiXCR and keeps one entry per CDR3 protein. The data show about 640,000 distinct CDR3 sequences, with 20% seen just once and around a third held by the top ten. Findings of the study overall: The model foresaw ophthalmopathy a median approximately 6.1 months prior to onset. Among clonotypes expanded in thyroid above 0.001, most were also found in blood.

Points on this clonotype: Its antigen is unidentified.

Germline V gene sequence: CDR1 DFQATT, CDR2 SNEGSKA (reference sequence). With 0 bases clipped from V and 3 bases from J, the junction kept 9 bases outside the gene matches. This CDR3 is 16 amino acids long. Each person with ophthalmopathy scored at least 3 on the Clinical Activity Score, reached NOSPECS grade 4 or higher, and had been ill under 3 months. Each diagnosis was grounded in clinical symptoms, serum thyroxine and TRAb, thyroid ultrasound, and orbital computed tomography. The chain combines TRBV20-1 with TRBJ2-7; 9 positions match TRBD2. Source material: blood. This sequence originates from a man aged 25 to 40 with Graves' ophthalmopathy. In nucleotides, the CDR3 is TGCAGTGCTAGAGATCGGGGGCTAGCGGGAATCTACGAGCAGTACTTC. This sequence encodes CSARDRGLAGIYEQYF.